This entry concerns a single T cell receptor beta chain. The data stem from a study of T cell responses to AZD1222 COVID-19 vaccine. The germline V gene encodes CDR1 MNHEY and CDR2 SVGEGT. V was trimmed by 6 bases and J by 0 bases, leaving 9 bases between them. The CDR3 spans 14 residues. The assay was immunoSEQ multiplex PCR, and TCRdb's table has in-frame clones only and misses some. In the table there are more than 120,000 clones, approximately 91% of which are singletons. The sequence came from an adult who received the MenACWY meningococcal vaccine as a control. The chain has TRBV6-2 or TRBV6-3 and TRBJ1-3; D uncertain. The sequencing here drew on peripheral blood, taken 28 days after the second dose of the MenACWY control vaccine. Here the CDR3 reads CASRPSASGNTIYF. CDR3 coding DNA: TGTGCCAGCAGACCTAGCGCCTCTGGAAACACCATATATTTT.